The 11 T cell receptor beta chains below were found in one sample sequenced in a study of regulatory T cells in long-lasting Graves disease. This sample's time point: newly diagnosed GD, antithyroid drugs for less than 3 months. PBMC RNA served as the TCR library source. CDR3-region Arm-PCR and iRepertoire HTBI primers produced the TCR beta libraries. MiXCR was run by TCRdb on the multiplex PCR reads, yielding one entry per CDR3 protein. The sample records more than 400,000 distinct CDR3 sequences, about a sixth being singletons. These data were also filed under a second study, of T cells in Graves' hyperthyroidism and ophthalmopathy.

The sample consisted of peripheral blood mononuclear cells (PBMCs), taken at new diagnosis, from a patient treated with antithyroid drugs. These receptors came from a young woman with Graves disease.

The chain recombines TRBV19 with TRBJ2-6, with D uncertain. CDR3 length: 14 residues. Trimming removed 5 bases at V and 0 bases at J, with 5 bases between. Per the germline V gene, CDR1 is LNHDA and CDR2 is SQIVND (reference sequence). In DNA form, the CDR3 reads TGTGCCAGTAGTCATACCTCTGGGGCCAACGTCCTGACTTTC. It is translated as CASSHTSGANVLTF.

This clonotype has only a few counts. This may come from a read error, since a much larger clone is one base off. This sequence joins TRBV7-2 and TRBJ1-1; D is undetermined. The CDR3 is made up of 17 amino acids. In germline, CDR1 is SGHTA, CDR2 FQGNSA. CDR3 amino acids: CASSFRGTQIMNTGAFF. CDR3 DNA sequence: TGTGCCAGCAGCTTCAGAGGTACTCAAATCATGAACACTGGAGCTTTCTTT.

The CDR3 DNA follows: TGTGCCAGCAGCTCCTCGGACAGGGGAAATAACTATGGCTACACCTTC. Translation: CASSSSDRGNNYGYTF. V usage is TRBV7-9 and J usage is TRBJ1-2; 9 bases agree with TRBD1. Germline lookup yields CDR1 SEHNR and CDR2 FQNEAQ (reference sequence). This CDR3 region has 16 residues. The V segment lost 4 bases and the J segment 1 base; nucleotides outside the gene matches: 7.

This clonotype was recorded a few times. The CDR3 reads CASTRPLSETQYF. The CDR3 DNA reads TGTGCCAGTACCAGACCCCTTAGCGAGACGCAGTATTTT. This sequence joins TRBV19 and TRBJ2-3; the D gene is possibly TRBD2 (5 bases). The V end was cut by 7 bases, the J end by 9 bases, with 17 bases between. Germline V gene sequence: CDR1 LNHDA, CDR2 SQIVND (reference sequence). The CDR3 runs to 13 residues.

This clonotype was seen a few times. This rearrangement joins TRBV20-1 to TRBJ1-1, with D possibly matching TRBD1 (6 bases). From germline, CDR1 is DFQATT and CDR2 SNEGSKA (reference sequence). V was shortened by 6 bases and J by 3 bases, with 14 bases between the two germline ends. The CDR3 sequence is 13 residues long. The CDR3: CSARRGGDTEAFF. The CDR3 DNA follows: TGCAGTGCCCGGAGGGGGGGGGACACTGAAGCTTTCTTT.

This clonotype was seen repeatedly, ten times or more. This sequence joins TRBV10-3 and TRBJ2-7; tentative D call: TRBD1 (6 bases). CDR3 length equals 13 residues. The germline V gene encodes CDR1 ENHRY and CDR2 SYGVKD. Trimming stripped 3 bases from V and 4 bases from J, with 10 bases between. The CDR3 nucleotides read TGTGCCATCAGTGACCGGCAGGGGTACGAGCAGTACTTC. This encodes CAISDRQGYEQYF.

This clonotype was observed many times. V gene TRBV27 combines with J gene TRBJ2-3; perhaps TRBD1 as D (6 bases). CDR1 is MNHEY, CDR2 SMNVEV, per germline (reference sequence). Trimming removed 5 bases from V and 9 bases from J, with 21 bases in between. The CDR3 extends over 15 amino acids. CDR3 protein: CASSRATGFGQTQYF. The CDR3 DNA is TGTGCCAGCAGTAGGGCCACAGGGTTTGGGCAGACGCAGTATTTT.

This clonotype was seen repeatedly, ten times or more. The chain has TRBV28 and TRBJ1-2, with TRBD1 identical over 9 bases. The CDR3 covers 16 residues. Germline-derived CDR1 and CDR2 are MDHEN and SYDVKM. After removal of 4 bases from V and 6 bases from J, the junction contained 12 bases not matched to a gene. Here the CDR3 DNA reads TGTGCCAGCAGTTCGGCGGGACAGGGAGGGTATAATGGCTACACCTTC. It codes for CASSSAGQGGYNGYTF.

In this sample, this clonotype turned up many times. The genes are TRBV7-8 and TRBJ2-3; D perhaps matches TRBD1 (6 bases). V was trimmed by 5 bases and J by 5 bases, leaving 14 bases between them. Per the germline V gene, CDR1 is SGHVS and CDR2 is FQNEAQ. The CDR3 covers 14 residues. The CDR3 here is CASSRGQSGDTQYF. CDR3 sequence (DNA): TGTGCCAGCAGCCGGGGACAATCGGGAGATACGCAGTATTTT.

A note on this clonotype: A clone one base away is much larger, so this may be a read error. The chain is built from TRBV20-1 and TRBJ1-2, with D uncertain. In germline, CDR1 is DFQATT, CDR2 SNEGSKA (reference sequence). The CDR3 sequence is 13 residues long. The DNA for the CDR3 is TGCAGTGCTAGTGGTGTCCCTAACTATGGCTTCACCTTC. Translating gives CSASGVPNYGFTF.

This clonotype was detected many times. The chain joins TRBV10-3 to TRBJ2-3, with TRBD2 matching 12 bases. Germline V lookup: CDR1 ENHRY, CDR2 SYGVKD. The V segment lost 2 bases and the J segment 2 bases; nucleotides outside the gene matches: 5. The CDR3 is 17 amino acids. The CDR3 DNA sequence: TGTGCCATCAGTGAGCCGGGACTAGCGGGTCCCACAGATACGCAGTATTTT. It is translated as CAISEPGLAGPTDTQYF.